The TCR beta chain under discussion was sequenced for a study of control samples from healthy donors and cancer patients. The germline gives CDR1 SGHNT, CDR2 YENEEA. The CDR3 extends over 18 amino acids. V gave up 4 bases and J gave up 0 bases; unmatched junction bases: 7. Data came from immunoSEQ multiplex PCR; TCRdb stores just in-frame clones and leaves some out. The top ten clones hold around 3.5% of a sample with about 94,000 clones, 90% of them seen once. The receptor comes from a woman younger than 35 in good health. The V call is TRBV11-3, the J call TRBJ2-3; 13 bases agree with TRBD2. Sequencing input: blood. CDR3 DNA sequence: TGTGCCAGCAGCTCGGGGACTAGCGGGGCTTCTAGCACAGATACGCAGTATTTT. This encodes CASSSGTSGASSTDTQYF.